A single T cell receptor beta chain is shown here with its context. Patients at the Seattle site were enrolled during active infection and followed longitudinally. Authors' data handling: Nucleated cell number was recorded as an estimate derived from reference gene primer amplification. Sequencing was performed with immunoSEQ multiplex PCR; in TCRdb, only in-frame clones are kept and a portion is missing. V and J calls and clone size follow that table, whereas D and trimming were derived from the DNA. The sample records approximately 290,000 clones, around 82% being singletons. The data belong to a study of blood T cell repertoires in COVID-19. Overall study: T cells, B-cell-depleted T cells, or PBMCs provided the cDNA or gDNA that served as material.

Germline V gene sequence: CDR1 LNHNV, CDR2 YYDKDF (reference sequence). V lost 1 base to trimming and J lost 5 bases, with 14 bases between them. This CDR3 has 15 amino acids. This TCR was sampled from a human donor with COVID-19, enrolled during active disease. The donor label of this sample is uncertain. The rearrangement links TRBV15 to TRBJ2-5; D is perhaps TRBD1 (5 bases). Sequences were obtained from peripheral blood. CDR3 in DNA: TGTGCCACCAGCAGAGTTATGGGGCTGGGCGAGACCCAGTACTTC. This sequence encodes CATSRVMGLGETQYF.